This TCR beta chain was identified during a study of T cells in Graves' hyperthyroidism and ophthalmopathy. Study-wide background: Peripheral blood was acquired at first diagnosis, ahead of any therapy whatsoever. Study conclusions and caveats: Most thyroid clonotypes expanded above 0.001 appeared in blood too.

Amplification of TCR beta CDR3 regions used RNA as the template. Carried out on the TCR CDR3, a first-round RT-PCR used the HTBI primer set. One entry per CDR3 protein results from TCRdb running MiXCR on the multiplex PCR reads. The sample yields about 380,000 distinct CDR3 sequences, approximately 15% seen once. V lost 0 bases and J lost 1; bases outside the gene matches: 1. Germline CDR1 reads SGHDT; CDR2 reads YYEEEE. CDR3 length: 15 residues. This clonotype was seen many times. Its antigen is currently unknown. Thyroid ultrasound and orbital computed tomography, with clinical symptoms and serum thyroxine and TRAb, informed diagnoses. PBMCs were collected from an approximately 9.2 ml volume of fresh peripheral blood.

The specimen sequenced was blood. This TCR derives from a woman aged 55-70 years with Graves' hyperthyroidism. The chain joins TRBV5-6 to TRBJ2-4; 7 bases line up with TRBD1. CDR3 nucleotides: TGTGCCAGCAGCTTGGAGGGGGCGGCCAAAAACATTCAGTACTTC. Its translation: CASSLEGAAKNIQYF.